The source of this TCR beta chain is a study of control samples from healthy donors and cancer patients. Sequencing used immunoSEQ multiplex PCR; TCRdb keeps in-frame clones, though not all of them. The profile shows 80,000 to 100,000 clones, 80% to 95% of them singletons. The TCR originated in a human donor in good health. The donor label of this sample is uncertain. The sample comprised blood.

CDR3 region: CASSVTSGAQETQYF. CDR3 coding DNA: TGTGCCAGCAGCGTGACTAGCGGGGCCCAAGAGACCCAGTACTTC. The chain uses TRBV9 and TRBJ2-5; TRBD2 matches at 11 bases. The CDR3 totals 15 residues. Germline V gene sequence: CDR1 SGDLS, CDR2 YYNGEE. V dropped 2 bases and J dropped 1; count of bases not matched to a gene: 1. The variable domain in full, with the rest retrieved from reference TRBV9 and TRBJ2-5, is DSGVTQTPKHLITATGQRVTLRCSPRSGDLSVYWYQQSLDQGLQFLIQYYNGEERAKGNILERFSAQQFPDLHSELNLSSLELGDSALYFCASSVTSGAQETQYFGPGTRLLVL.